This record covers a single TCR beta chain. This clonotype was detected many times. It lacks a known antigen. Within one base of it there is no much larger clone, and no base qualities were kept. Taken with the paper, the label for time point translates to: pre-sensitization, week 0. The intended sense of this specimen's treatment or condition label: therapeutic diphenylcyclopropenone sensitization with weekly scalp DPC. At every patch-test visit, the blood draw took place before the patch test was put on. Eligible patients were aged 18 to 70, diagnosed with alopecia, deemed suitable for DPC therapy, and excluded if pregnant. Total RNA was isolated from unfractionated whole blood collected in Tempus Blood RNA tubes. The V end loses 0 bases and the J end loses 5 bases, and a stretch of 18 bases separates them. Reading the germline V gene gives CDR1 SGHAT and CDR2 FQNNGV. The CDR3, cysteine through phenylalanine, is 17 amino acids long. Here the CDR3 DNA is all that survives: 51 bases in frame from base 1.

Library preparation was by RACE. TCRdb shows the sequencer as NextSeq 500. During library preparation, unique molecular identifiers were attached to individual cDNA molecules so that TCRs could be counted in a quantitative, reproducible way. Both TCR alpha and TCR beta chains were sequenced from each blood RNA sample. The paper's data handling went like this. Samples had a median of roughly 100,000 TCRs, with a range from 23,224 to 690,600. V, J and CDR3 annotation of the TCR reads was carried out using the Decombinator software suite. For PS versus PT1 abundance plots, all samples were subsampled to the same number of TCRs (28,000). Expanded TCRs were defined as absent before sensitization and observed at least eight times at the 2-week time point. TCRdb handled the public reads itself, with Q25 trimming in fastp and clone calling in MiXCR, and kept productive beta chains. Each CDR3 protein gets just one entry, which takes the most common genes and DNA from the rows behind it. TCRdb's processing, not the authors' own work, is the source of the V and J calls. Within this sample are 35,000 to 50,000 distinct CDR3 sequences, with 10% of them counted one time only. The top ten hold about 5.9% of the sample.

The data are from a study of human T cells and chemical hapten exposure (dated by TCRdb to about 2021). Background for the entire study: For sensitization, 2% DPC in acetone was applied to a 2 cm by 2 cm area of upper inner arm skin. Blood samples were taken from patients before sensitization (week 0) and then at 2, 6 and about 24 weeks after DPC sensitization. Weekly therapeutic DPC doses were additionally applied to the scalp of patients throughout the approximately 23-week study period. Patch testing was done on the upper back using Finn chambers containing 0.01% DPC, and results were scored after 6 days according to International Contact Dermatitis Research Group standards. The mostly female patient cohort included alopecia areata with under or over 50% scalp involvement, alopecia totalis and alopecia universalis. Libraries were pooled for sequencing, and per-sample TCR yields varied mainly because of small differences in library volumes within the pool. Under 30 alopecia patients gave blood for TCR sequencing at one to four time points (pre-sensitization, 2, 6 and 24 weeks). Peripheral blood TCR repertoire changes were tracked in vivo in alopecia patients during primary and secondary sensitization to the hapten diphenylcyclopropenone (DPC).

What the authors observed across the whole study: No change with DPC sensitization was found in the number of TCRs above 1 in 1000 frequency, and no evidence of global repertoire structure alterations was found. Expanded TCRs formed significantly more large CDR3 similarity clusters than pre-sensitization or healthy control sets, consistent with antigen-driven responses. Alopecia, a presumed autoimmune disease, was present in all patients, so the immune response of the patients might differ from that of healthy individuals. After repeated subsampling, changes were observed in the strength of the expansion versus patch-test correlation and in the threshold at which the correlation became significant. Patch test score correlated positively with the number of PT1 expanded TCRs, reaching significance at thresholds 8, 16 and 32 but not at 4.

The V and J genes are TRBV11-2 and TRBJ2-3, and TRBD2 may be the D gene, going by 6 matching bases. The material was whole blood, obtained in connection with sensitization to the hapten diphenylcyclopropenone (DPC). The receptor was isolated from a man aged 25 to 45 with alopecia areata. Some clones in this sample may be carry-over from other donors' samples. The DNA sequence is TGTGCCAGCAGCTTAGATCTCCCGGGAGCAGTCCTAGATACGCAGTATTTT. It codes for CASSLDLPGAVLDTQYF.